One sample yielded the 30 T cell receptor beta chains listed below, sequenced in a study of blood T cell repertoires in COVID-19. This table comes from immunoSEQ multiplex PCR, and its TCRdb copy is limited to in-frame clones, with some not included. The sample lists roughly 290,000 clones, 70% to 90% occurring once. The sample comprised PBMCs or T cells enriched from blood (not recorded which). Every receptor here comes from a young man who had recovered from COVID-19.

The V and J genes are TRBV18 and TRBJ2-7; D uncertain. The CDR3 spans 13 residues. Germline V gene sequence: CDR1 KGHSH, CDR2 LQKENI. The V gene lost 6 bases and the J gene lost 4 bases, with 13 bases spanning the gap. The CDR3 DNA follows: TGTGCCAGCTCGCCCGTTGGCCCTTACGAGCAGTACTTC. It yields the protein CASSPVGPYEQYF.

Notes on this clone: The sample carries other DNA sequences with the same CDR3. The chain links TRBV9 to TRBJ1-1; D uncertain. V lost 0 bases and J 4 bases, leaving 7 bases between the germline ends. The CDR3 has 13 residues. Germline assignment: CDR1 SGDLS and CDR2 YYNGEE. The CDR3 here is CASSVGGSTEAFF. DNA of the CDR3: TGTGCCAGCAGCGTAGGAGGATCCACTGAAGCTTTCTTT.

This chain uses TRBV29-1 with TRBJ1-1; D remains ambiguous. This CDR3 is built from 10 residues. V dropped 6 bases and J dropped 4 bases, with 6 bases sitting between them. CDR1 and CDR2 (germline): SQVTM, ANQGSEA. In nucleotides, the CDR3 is TGCAGCGTGGAGTTCACTGAAGCTTTCTTT. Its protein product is CSVEFTEAFF.

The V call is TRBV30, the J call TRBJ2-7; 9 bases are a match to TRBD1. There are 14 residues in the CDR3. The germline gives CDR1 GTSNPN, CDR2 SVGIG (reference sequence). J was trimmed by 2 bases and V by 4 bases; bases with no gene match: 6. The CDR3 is CAWKPGQGPYEQYF. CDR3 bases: TGTGCCTGGAAACCGGGACAGGGTCCCTACGAGCAGTACTTC.

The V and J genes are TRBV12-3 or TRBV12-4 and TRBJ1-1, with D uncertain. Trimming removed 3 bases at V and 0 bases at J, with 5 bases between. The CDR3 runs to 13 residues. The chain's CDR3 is CASSFRLNTEAFF. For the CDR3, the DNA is TGTGCCAGCAGTTTCAGGCTGAACACTGAAGCTTTCTTT.

The CDR3 DNA reads TGTGCCAGCAGTTCGACAGTCGACCTTACCTACGAGCAGTACTTC. Amino acid sequence: CASSSTVDLTYEQYF. This chain links TRBV7-2 with TRBJ2-7, with TRBD1 as a possible D gene (5 bases). V gave up 6 bases and J gave up 2 bases, with 17 bases separating them. The CDR3 is made up of 15 amino acids. Looked up from germline, CDR1 is SGHTA and CDR2 is FQGNSA. The variable domain in full, completed from reference TRBV7-2 and TRBJ2-7, reads GAGVSQSPSNKVTEKGKDVELRCDPISGHTALYWYRQSLGQGLEFLIYFQGNSAPDKSGLPSDRFSAERTGGSVSTLTIQRTQQEDSAVYLCASSSTVDLTYEQYFGPGTRLTVT.

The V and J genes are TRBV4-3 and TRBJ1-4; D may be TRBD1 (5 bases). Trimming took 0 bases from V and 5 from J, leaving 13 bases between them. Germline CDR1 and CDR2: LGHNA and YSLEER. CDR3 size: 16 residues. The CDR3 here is CASSQDTLPGNEKLFF. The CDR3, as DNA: TGCGCCAGCAGCCAAGATACCTTGCCAGGGAATGAAAAACTGTTTTTT.

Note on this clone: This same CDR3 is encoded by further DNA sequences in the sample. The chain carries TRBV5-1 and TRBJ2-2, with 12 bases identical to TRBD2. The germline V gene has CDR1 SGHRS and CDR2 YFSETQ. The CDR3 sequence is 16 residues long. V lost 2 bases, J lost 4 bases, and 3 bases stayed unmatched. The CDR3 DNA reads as TGCGCCAGCAGCTTTGGACTAGCGGGGTCCACCGGGGAGCTGTTTTTT. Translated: CASSFGLAGSTGELFF.

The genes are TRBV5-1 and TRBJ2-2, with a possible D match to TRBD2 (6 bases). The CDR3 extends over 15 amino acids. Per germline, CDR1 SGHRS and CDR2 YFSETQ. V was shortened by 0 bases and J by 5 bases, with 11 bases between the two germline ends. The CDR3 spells CASSLDSGRTGELFF. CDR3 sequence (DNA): TGCGCCAGCAGCTTGGATAGCGGTAGAACCGGGGAGCTGTTTTTT.

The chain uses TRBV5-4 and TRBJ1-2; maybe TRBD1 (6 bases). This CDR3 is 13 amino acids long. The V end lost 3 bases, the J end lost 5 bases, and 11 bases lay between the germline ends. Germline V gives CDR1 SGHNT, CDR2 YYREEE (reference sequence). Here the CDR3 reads CASSSFTGYGYTF. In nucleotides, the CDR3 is TGTGCCAGCAGCTCTTTTACAGGGTATGGCTACACCTTC.

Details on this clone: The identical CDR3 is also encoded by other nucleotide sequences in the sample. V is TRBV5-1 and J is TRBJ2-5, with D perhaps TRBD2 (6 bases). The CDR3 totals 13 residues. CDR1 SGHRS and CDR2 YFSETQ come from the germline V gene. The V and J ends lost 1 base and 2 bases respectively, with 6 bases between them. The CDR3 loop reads CASSLRGQETQYF. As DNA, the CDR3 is TGCGCCAGCAGCTTGCGGGGGCAAGAGACCCAGTACTTC. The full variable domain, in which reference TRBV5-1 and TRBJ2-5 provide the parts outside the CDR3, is KAGVTQTPRYLIKTRGQQVTLSCSPISGHRSVSWYQQTPGQGLQFLFEYFSETQRNKGNFPGRFSGRQFSNSRSEMNVSTLELGDSALYLCASSLRGQETQYFGPGTRLLVL.

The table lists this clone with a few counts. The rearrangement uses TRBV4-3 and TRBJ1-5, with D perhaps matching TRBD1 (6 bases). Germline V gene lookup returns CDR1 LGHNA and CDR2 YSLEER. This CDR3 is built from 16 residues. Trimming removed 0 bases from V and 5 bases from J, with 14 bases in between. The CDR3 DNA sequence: TGCGCCAGCAGCCAAGATTTCCGGACAGACCATCAGCCCCAGCATTTT. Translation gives CASSQDFRTDHQPQHF.

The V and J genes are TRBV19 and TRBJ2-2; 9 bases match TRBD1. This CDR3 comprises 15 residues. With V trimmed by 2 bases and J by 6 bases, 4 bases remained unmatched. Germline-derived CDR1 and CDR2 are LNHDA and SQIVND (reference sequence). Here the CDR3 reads CASSISGTGPGELFF. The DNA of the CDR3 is TGTGCCAGTAGTATATCCGGGACAGGGCCCGGGGAGCTGTTTTTT.

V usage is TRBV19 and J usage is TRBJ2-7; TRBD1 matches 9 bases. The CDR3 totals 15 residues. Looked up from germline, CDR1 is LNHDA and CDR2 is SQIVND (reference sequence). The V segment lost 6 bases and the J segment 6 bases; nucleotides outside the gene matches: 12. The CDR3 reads CASSRGTGIMPEQYF. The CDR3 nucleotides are TGTGCCAGTAGCCGTGGGACAGGGATTATGCCCGAGCAGTACTTC.

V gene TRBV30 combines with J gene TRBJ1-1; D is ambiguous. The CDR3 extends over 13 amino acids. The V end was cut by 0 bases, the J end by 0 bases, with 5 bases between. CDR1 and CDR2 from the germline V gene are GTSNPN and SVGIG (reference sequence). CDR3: CAWSVSLNTEAFF. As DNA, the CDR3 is TGTGCCTGGAGTGTGAGCCTGAACACTGAAGCTTTCTTT.

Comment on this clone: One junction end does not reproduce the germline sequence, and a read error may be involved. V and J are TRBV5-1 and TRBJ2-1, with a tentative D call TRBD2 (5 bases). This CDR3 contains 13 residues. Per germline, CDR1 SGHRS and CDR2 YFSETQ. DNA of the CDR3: TGCGCCAGCAGTATTATACTAGACTCAAGGCCCCTCTTC. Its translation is CASSIILDSRPLF.

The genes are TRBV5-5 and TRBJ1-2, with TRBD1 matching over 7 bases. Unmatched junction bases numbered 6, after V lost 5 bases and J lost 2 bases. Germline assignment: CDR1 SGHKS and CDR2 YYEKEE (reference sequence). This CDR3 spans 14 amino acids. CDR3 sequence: CASSPGQANYGYTF. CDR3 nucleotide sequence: TGTGCCAGCAGTCCCGGACAGGCCAACTATGGCTACACCTTC.

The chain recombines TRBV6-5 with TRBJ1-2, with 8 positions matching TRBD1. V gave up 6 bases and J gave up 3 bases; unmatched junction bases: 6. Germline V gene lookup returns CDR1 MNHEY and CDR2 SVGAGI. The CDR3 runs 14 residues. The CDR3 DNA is TGTGCCAGCAGGACCGTACAGGGGGACTATGGCTACACCTTC. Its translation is CASRTVQGDYGYTF.

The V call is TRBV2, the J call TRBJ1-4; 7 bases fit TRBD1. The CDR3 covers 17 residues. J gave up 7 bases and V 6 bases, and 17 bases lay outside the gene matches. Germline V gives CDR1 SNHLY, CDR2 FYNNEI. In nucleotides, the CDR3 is TGTGCCAGCAGGCCCGGGCTCCGTCTCCACAGGGGTGAAAAACTGTTTTTT. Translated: CASRPGLRLHRGEKLFF.

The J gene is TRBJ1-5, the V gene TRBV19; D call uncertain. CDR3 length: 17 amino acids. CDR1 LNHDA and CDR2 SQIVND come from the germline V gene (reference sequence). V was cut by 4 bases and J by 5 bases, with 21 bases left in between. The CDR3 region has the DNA TGTGCCAGTAGTACTTTACGGGCGGGGAAAGGGCATCAGCCCCAGCATTTT. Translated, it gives CASSTLRAGKGHQPQHF.

In nucleotides, the CDR3 is TGTGCCAGCAGCTTAGGTTTGGGACAGGCCTACGAGCAGTACTTC. Translated, it gives CASSLGLGQAYEQYF. This rearrangement joins TRBV7-2 to TRBJ2-7; 8 nucleotides align to TRBD1. The CDR3 has 15 residues. The V and J ends lost 1 base and 2 bases, in that order; junction bases with no gene match: 4. CDR1 is SGHTA and CDR2 is FQGNSA in the germline V gene.

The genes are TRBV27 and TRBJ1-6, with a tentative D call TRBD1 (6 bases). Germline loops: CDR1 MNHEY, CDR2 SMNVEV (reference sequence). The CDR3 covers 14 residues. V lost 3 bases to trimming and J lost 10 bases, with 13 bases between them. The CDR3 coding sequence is TGTGCCAGCAGTTTCGGGGGGCCTGGGTCACCCCTCCACTTT. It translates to CASSFGGPGSPLHF.

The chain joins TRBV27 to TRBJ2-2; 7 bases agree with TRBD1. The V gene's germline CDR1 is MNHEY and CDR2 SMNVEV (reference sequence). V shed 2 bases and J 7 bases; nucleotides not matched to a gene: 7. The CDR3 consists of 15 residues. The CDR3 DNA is TGTGCCAGCAGTTTACGGCAGGGGGTTGGCGGGGAGCTGTTTTTT. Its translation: CASSLRQGVGGELFF.

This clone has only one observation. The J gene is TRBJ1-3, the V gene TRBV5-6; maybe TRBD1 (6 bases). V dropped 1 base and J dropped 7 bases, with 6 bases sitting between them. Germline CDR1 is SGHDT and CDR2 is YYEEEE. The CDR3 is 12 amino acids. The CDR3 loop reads CASSLQGNTIYF. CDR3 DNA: TGTGCCAGCAGCTTGCAGGGGAACACCATATATTTT.

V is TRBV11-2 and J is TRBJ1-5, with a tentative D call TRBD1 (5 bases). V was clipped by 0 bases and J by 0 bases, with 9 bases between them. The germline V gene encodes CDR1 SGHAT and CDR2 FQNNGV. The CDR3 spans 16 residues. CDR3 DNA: TGTGCCAGCAGCTTAGAATCGCAGGGTAGCAATCAGCCCCAGCATTTT. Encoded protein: CASSLESQGSNQPQHF.

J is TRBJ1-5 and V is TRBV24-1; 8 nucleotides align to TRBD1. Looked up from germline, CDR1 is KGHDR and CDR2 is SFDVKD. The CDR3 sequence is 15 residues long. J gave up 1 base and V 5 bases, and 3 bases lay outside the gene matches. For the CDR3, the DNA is TGTGCCACCAGTGCAGGGGGCGAGAGCAATCAGCCCCAGCATTTT. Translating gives CATSAGGESNQPQHF.

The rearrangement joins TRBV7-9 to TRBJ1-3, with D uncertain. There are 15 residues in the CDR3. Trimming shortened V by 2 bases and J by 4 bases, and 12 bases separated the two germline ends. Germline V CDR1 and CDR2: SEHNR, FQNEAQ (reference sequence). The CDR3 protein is CASSLSGPGGNTIYF. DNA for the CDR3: TGTGCCAGCAGCTTATCTGGTCCGGGGGGAAACACCATATATTTT.

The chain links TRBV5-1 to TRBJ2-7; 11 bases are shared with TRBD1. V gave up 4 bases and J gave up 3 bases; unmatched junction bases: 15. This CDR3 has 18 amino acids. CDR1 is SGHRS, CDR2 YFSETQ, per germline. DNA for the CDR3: TGCGCCAGCAGCACAAAGGGAGGACAGGGGGCATCCTTCTACGAGCAGTACTTC. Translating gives CASSTKGGQGASFYEQYF.

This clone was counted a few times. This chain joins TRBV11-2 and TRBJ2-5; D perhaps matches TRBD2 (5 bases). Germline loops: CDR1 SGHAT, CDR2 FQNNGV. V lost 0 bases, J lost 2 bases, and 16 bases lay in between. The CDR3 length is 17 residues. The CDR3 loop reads CASSLDREGVGQETQYF. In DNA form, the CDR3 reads TGTGCCAGCAGCTTAGATCGGGAAGGCGTGGGGCAAGAGACCCAGTACTTC.

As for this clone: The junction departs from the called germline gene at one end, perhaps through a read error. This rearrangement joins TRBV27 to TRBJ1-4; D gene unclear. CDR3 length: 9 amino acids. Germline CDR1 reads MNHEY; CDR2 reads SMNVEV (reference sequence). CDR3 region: CDSSLELFF. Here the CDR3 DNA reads TGTGACAGCAGTCTCGAACTGTTTTTT.